The source of this TCR beta chain is a study of T cell repertoires in cytomegalovirus infection. Study observations and caveats: Identification of carriers of CMV plus the relevant HLA was achieved through cumulative public TCR beta family frequency. In two of eight donors, the top clonotype was HLA-C-restricted CMV-specific.

A single record per CDR3 protein comes from TCRdb applying MiXCR to the reads. Of fewer than 700,000 distinct CDR3 sequences in the sample, approximately 24% were seen once. The CDR3 spans 12 residues. V lost 8 bases and J lost 8, with 12 bases in between. Per the germline V gene, CDR1 is MDHEN and CDR2 is SYDVKM. As concerns this clonotype: The antigen is not known.

The chain is built from TRBV28 and TRBJ1-4; D gene unclear. The receptor comes from a human donor in good health (CMV status not recorded). Some clones in this sample may be carry-over from other donors' samples. Source material: CD8+ T cells from PBMCs. CDR3: CASAGSDEKLFF. The CDR3, as DNA: TGTGCCAGCGCAGGTTCGGACGAAAAACTGTTTTTT.